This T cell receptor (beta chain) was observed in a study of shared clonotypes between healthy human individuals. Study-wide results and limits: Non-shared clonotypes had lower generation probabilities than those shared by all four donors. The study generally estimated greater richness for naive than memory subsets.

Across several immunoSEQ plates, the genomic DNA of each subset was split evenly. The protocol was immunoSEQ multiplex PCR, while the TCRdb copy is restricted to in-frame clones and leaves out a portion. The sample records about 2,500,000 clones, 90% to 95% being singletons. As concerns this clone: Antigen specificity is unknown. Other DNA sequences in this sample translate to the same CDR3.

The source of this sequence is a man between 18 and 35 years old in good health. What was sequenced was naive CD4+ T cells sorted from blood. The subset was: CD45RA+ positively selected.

The DNA for the CDR3 is TGTGCCAGTAGTACCCAGGGGGCTAATTCACCCCTCCACTTT. Translating gives CASSTQGANSPLHF. The chain joins TRBV19 to TRBJ1-6, with 8 bases fitting TRBD1. This CDR3 region has 14 residues. The ends lost 4 bases at V and 6 bases at J; junction bases unmatched: 2. Germline lookup yields CDR1 LNHDA and CDR2 SQIVND (reference sequence).